This entry lists 9 T cell receptor beta chains sequenced from one sample in a study of T cell repertoires in cytomegalovirus infection (dated by TCRdb to between 2019 and 2020). Sequencing took place on an Illumina HiSeq 1500. TCRdb itself trimmed the public reads at Q25 with fastp, ran MiXCR and retained productive beta chains. Each entry is one CDR3 protein sequence, shown with its most common DNA and genes. The sample includes about 340,000 distinct CDR3 sequences, with 29% observed a single time. The biggest ten clones account for about 20% of the sample. What these receptors recognize is not known. The treatment or condition label, read with the paper, signifies: in vitro stimulation with specific CMV peptide epitopes to enrich CMV-specific T cells. This material consisted of cultured PBMCs, taken from culture after CMV antigen stimulation. The receptors were gathered from a human donor in good health (CMV status not recorded). Some clones in this sample may be carry-over from other donors' samples.

V usage is TRBV19 and J usage is TRBJ1-3; D is unclear. Looked up from germline, CDR1 is LNHDA and CDR2 is SQIVND (reference sequence). Trimming removed 7 bases at V and 0 bases at J, with 10 bases between. The CDR3 has 14 amino acids. CDR3 sequence (DNA): TGTGCCAGTACCTCAGCCAGCTCTGGAAACACCATATATTTT. Protein product: CASTSASSGNTIYF. Full variable domain (outside the CDR3, taken from reference TRBV19 and TRBJ1-3): DGGITQSPKYLFRKEGQNVTLSCEQNLNHDAMYWYRQDPGQGLRLIYYSQIVNDFQKGDIAEGYSVSREKKESFPLTVTSAQKNPTAFYLCASTSASSGNTIYFGEGSWLTVV.

This clonotype was detected a few times. The CDR3 DNA reads as TGTGCCAGCAGTCCCGGGACAGATCCAACTAATGAAAAACTGTTTTTT. Its protein is CASSPGTDPTNEKLFF. The chain recombines TRBV12-3 or TRBV12-4 with TRBJ1-4; TRBD1 matches 7 bases. V trimming: 5 bases; J trimming: 0 bases; junction bases outside the gene matches: 6. The CDR3 contains 16 residues.

CDR3 protein: CSARDLAGHSYEQYF. The CDR3 DNA follows: TGCAGTGCTAGAGATCTGGCAGGCCACTCCTACGAGCAGTACTTC. The J gene is TRBJ2-7, the V gene TRBV20-1, with unresolved D. The V end was cut by 0 bases, the J end by 0 bases, with 12 bases between. Germline lookup yields CDR1 DFQATT and CDR2 SNEGSKA (reference sequence). This CDR3 contains 15 residues.

The chain links TRBV12-3 or TRBV12-4 to TRBJ2-3; 8 bases fit TRBD2. This CDR3 is built from 15 residues. The junction had 10 bases not matched to a gene; V was cut back by 5 bases and J by 6 bases. This CDR3 is CASSLNSGARDTQYF. CDR3 sequence (DNA): TGTGCCAGCAGTCTCAATAGCGGGGCCAGGGATACGCAGTATTTT.

The chain links TRBV6-1 to TRBJ1-2, with a possible D match to TRBD1 (6 bases). Trimming removed 1 base at V and 13 bases at J, with 10 bases between. The CDR3 is 11 residues long. From germline, CDR1 is MNHNS and CDR2 SASEGT. The CDR3 DNA follows: TGTGCCAGCAGTGAAGGGAGGGGGTCCACCTTC. It encodes CASSEGRGSTF.

Worth noting for this clonotype: Its ends do not fully match the called genes, so a read error is possible. The rearrangement joins TRBV28 to TRBJ2-7; TRBD1 matches at 9 bases. Germline V CDR1 and CDR2: MDHEN, SYDVKM. The CDR3 has 14 residues. Here the CDR3 reads CTSLPGQGGHEQYF. CDR3 DNA sequence: TGTACCAGTCTCCCGGGACAGGGCGGACACGAGCAGTACTTC.

This clonotype was seen at least ten times. J is TRBJ2-2 and V is TRBV28; 11 bases match TRBD2. V shed 6 bases, J shed 1 base, and the junction held 4 bases outside the gene matches. This CDR3 has 16 amino acids. The germline gives CDR1 MDHEN, CDR2 SYDVKM. The CDR3 sequence is CASRPGLAVNTGELFF. In nucleotides, the CDR3 is TGTGCCAGCAGGCCGGGACTAGCGGTGAACACCGGGGAGCTGTTTTTT.

The V call is TRBV20-1, the J call TRBJ2-1; the D call may be TRBD1 or TRBD2 (5 bases each). Germline CDR1 and CDR2: DFQATT and SNEGSKA (reference sequence). V was cut by 2 bases and J by 2 bases, with 10 bases left in between. The CDR3 loop spans 14 amino acids. The CDR3 protein is CSARMRGTYNEQFF. Here the CDR3 DNA reads TGCAGTGCTAGAATGAGGGGAACCTACAATGAGCAGTTCTTC.

This chain joins TRBV9 and TRBJ1-2; D remains ambiguous. The CDR3 length is 15 residues. Germline CDR1 SGDLS, CDR2 YYNGEE. Between the trimmed V and J ends, which lost 4 bases and 2 bases, there was a span of 15 bases. The CDR3 DNA follows: TGTGCCAGCAGCTCCCCCAGTAGAGGCAACTATGGCTACACCTTC. Encoded protein: CASSSPSRGNYGYTF.